The table lists the clone carrying this T cell receptor (beta chain) with a few counts. This specimen comes from a study of T-cell reconstitution after alpha-beta-depleted transplantation in children. Preparation of the TCRbeta library involved a method that used unique molecular identifiers. TCRdb redid the calling of the PCR reads with MiXCR, one entry per CDR3 protein. The sample has some 490,000 distinct CDR3 sequences; around 13% are singletons. The V and J ends lost 5 bases and 4 bases, in that order; junction bases with no gene match: 6. The germline V gene encodes CDR1 SEHNR and CDR2 FQNEAQ (reference sequence). CDR3 size: 14 residues.

V gene TRBV7-9 combines with J gene TRBJ2-5; 8 bases align to TRBD1. The receptor was derived from a human donor who donated a stem cell graft to a child with combined immunodeficiency. Source: PBMCs from the stem cell graft donor, taken from the stem cell graft. Here the CDR3 reads CASSTQTGGETQYF. The CDR3 coding sequence is TGTGCCAGCAGCACCCAAACAGGGGGAGAGACCCAGTACTTC.